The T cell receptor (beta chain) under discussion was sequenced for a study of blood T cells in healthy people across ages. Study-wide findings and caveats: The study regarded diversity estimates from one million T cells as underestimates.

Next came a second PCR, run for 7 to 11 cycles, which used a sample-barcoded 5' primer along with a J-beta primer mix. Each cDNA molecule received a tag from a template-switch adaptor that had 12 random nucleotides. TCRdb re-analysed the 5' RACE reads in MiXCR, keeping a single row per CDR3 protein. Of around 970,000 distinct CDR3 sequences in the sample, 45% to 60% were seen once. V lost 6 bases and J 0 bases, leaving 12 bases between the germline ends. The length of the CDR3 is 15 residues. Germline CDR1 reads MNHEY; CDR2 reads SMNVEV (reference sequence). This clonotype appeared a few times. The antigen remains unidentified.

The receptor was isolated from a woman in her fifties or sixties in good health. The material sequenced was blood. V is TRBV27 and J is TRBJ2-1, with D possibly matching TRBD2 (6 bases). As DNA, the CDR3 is TGTGCCAGCAGAAATAGCGGTAGCTCCTACAATGAGCAGTTCTTC. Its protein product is CASRNSGSSYNEQFF.